The T cell receptor beta chain described here comes from a study of blood T cell repertoires in COVID-19. Study at large: Researchers got acute and convalescent COVID-19 samples from the United States, Italy and Spain.

This clone has a single count. The CDR3 is made up of 13 amino acids. Trimming shortened V by 6 bases and J by 1 base, and 10 bases separated the two germline ends. Germline V gives CDR1 SQVTM, CDR2 ANQGSEA. Original handling: Reference gene primer amplification in the assay estimated nucleated cell counts. The protocol was immunoSEQ multiplex PCR, while the TCRdb copy is restricted to in-frame clones and leaves out a portion. V, J and clone size are those of that table, while D and trimming were read from the DNA. The table lists 200,000 to 250,000 clones, about 79% of them singletons. Source material: peripheral blood. This chain uses TRBV29-1 with TRBJ2-1, with D perhaps matching TRBD2 (5 bases). The source is a man in his forties or fifties with active or convalescent COVID-19. Written as DNA, the CDR3 is TGCAGCGTGGACTTCGCTTCCTACAATGAGCAGTTCTTC. Its protein product is CSVDFASYNEQFF.